This T cell receptor (beta chain) comes out of a study of OX40 agonist ivuxolimab in advanced cancers. For the study at large: An agonistic human IgG2 monoclonal antibody against OX40 (CD134) was given. All patients had ivuxolimab intravenously every 2 weeks at 0.01 to 10 mg/kg.

The V end was cut by 7 bases, the J end by 2 bases, with 5 bases between. The CDR3 has 11 amino acids. Germline loops: CDR1 SGHVS, CDR2 FNYEAQ. On this clone: What it binds is not known.

Findings and caveats of the study: Antigen specificity of clonally expanded peripheral T cells was not established.

Sequenced by immunoSEQ multiplex PCR; TCRdb stores in-frame clones only, minus some. The repertoire holds 90,000 to 95,000 clones, with roughly 80% as singletons. The J gene is TRBJ2-5, the V gene TRBV7-6; D is undetermined. The source was CD4+ or CD8+ T cells sorted from blood, collected in a trial of the OX40 agonist ivuxolimab. This clonotype was obtained from an adult with an advanced solid tumor such as melanoma, head and neck, liver or kidney cancer. The CDR3 region is CASTAQETQYF. CDR3 sequence (DNA): TGTGCCAGCACTGCTCAAGAGACCCAGTACTTC. The full variable domain, rest sourced from reference TRBV7-6 and TRBJ2-5, is GAGVSQSPRYKVTKRGQDVALRCDPISGHVSLYWYRQALGQGPEFLTYFNYEAQQDKSGLPNDRFSAERPEGSISTLTIQRTEQRDSAMYRCASTAQETQYFGPGTRLLVL.